Each of the 8 T cell receptor beta chains below was sequenced from the same sample in a study of tumor-infiltrating lymphocytes in primary liver carcinoma. The study extracted blood RNA from unsorted whole blood and also extracted germline DNA. A primer matching the constant region was used to make TCR beta cDNA from approximately 0.45 ug of total RNA. ARM-PCR, slightly modified, supplied the TCR beta libraries through three nested multiplex PCR rounds. Each of the first two PCR rounds ran approximately 10 cycles with TRBV1-TRBV30 forward and C-beta reverse primers. TCRdb ran MiXCR on the multiplex PCR reads and lists one entry per CDR3 protein. The profile shows roughly 180,000 distinct CDR3 sequences, 60% of them singletons. The sample was peripheral blood. The receptors derive from a middle-aged man with primary liver carcinoma and hepatitis B virus infection.

The chain links TRBV6-2 or TRBV6-3 to TRBJ2-1; 7 bases align to TRBD2. From germline, CDR1 is MNHEY and CDR2 SVGEGT. The CDR3 covers 15 residues. The ends lost 8 bases at V and 6 bases at J; junction bases unmatched: 13. CDR3 sequence: CASLGAGRLSNEQFF. The CDR3 DNA reads TGTGCCAGCCTAGGAGCGGGAAGGTTGAGCAATGAGCAGTTCTTC.

About this clonotype: The conserved phenylalanine or tryptophan normally closing the CDR3 is absent here, so this likely arose from a read error. The chain joins TRBV6-1 to TRBJ2-7; 7 bases map to TRBD2. Germline CDR1 MNHNS, CDR2 SASEGT. Losses at the gene ends were 6 bases for V and 5 bases for J; bases not matched to a gene: 10. The CDR3 length is 14 residues. Here the CDR3 DNA reads TGTGCCAGCAGCCCGCCAGTGGGAGGGGACGAGCAGTACCTC. Encoded protein: CASSPPVGGDEQYL.

This clonotype was recorded many times. The rearrangement joins TRBV29-1 to TRBJ2-7, with D perhaps matching TRBD1 (6 bases). Germline lookup yields CDR1 SQVTM and CDR2 ANQGSEA. The CDR3 has 14 amino acids. V shed 1 base and J shed 3 bases, with 13 bases lying between them. The CDR3: CSVEGQGSNYEQYF. The CDR3 region has the DNA TGCAGCGTTGAAGGGCAGGGGTCCAACTACGAGCAGTACTTC.

CDR3 sequence reads: CASSPSGQGGEQYF. The CDR3, as DNA: TGTGCCAGCAGCCCCTCCGGACAGGGAGGCGAGCAGTACTTC. This rearrangement joins TRBV14 to TRBJ2-7, with 8 bases lining up with TRBD1. Germline CDR1 is SGHDN and CDR2 is FVKESK. After removal of 4 bases from V and 6 bases from J, the junction contained 8 bases not matched to a gene. The CDR3 has 14 amino acids.

As to this clonotype: Its ends do not fully match the called genes, so a read error is possible. The chain recombines TRBV29-1 with TRBJ2-3, with D perhaps given as TRBD1 or TRBD2 (5 bases each). Germline CDR1 is SQVTM and CDR2 is ANQGSEA. The CDR3 contains 15 residues. The CDR3 spells CSVDGPWGTTDTEYF. The CDR3 DNA is TGCAGCGTTGATGGCCCCTGGGGGACCACAGATACGGAGTATTTT.

This clonotype has a single count. The DNA of the CDR3 is TGTGCCAGCAGCCCGGGCTCAGCGGGAGGGCCGACAGATACGCAGTATTTT. Its protein product is CASSPGSAGGPTDTQYF. This sequence joins TRBV11-2 and TRBJ2-3, with 10 bases fitting TRBD2. The V gene's germline CDR1 is SGHAT and CDR2 FQNNGV. V lost 5 bases to trimming and J lost 3 bases; unmatched junction nucleotides: 11. The length of the CDR3 is 17 residues.

This clonotype came up a few times. The gene calls are TRBV12-3 or TRBV12-4 and TRBJ1-5; unclear D gene. V was clipped by 6 bases and J by 5 bases, with 20 bases between them. The CDR3 is 16 amino acids. In DNA, the CDR3 is TGTGCCAGCAGCCCAGCAGGTGGTAGGGATCATCAGCCCCAGCATTTT. Its protein product is CASSPAGGRDHQPQHF.

Regarding this clonotype: Its ends do not fully match the called genes, so a read error is possible. The rearrangement links TRBV10-2 to TRBJ2-5; unclear D gene. This CDR3 is built from 14 residues. The germline CDR1 and CDR2 sequences are WSHSY and SAAADI. In DNA, the CDR3 is TGCGCAAGCAGTGAGTGGTGGGGTCAAGAGACCCAGTACTTC. Residues: CASSEWWGQETQYF.